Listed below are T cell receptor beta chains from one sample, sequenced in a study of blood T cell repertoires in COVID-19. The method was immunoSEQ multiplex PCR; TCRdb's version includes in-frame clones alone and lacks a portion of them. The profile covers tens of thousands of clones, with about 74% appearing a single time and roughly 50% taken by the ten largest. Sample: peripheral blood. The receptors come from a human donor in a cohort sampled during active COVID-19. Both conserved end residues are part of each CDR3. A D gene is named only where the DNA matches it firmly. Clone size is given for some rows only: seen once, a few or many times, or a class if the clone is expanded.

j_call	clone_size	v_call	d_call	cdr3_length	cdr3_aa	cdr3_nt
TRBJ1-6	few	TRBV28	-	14	CASRVSSYNSPLHF	TGTGCCAGCCGGGTGAGCTCCTATAATTCACCCCTCCACTTT
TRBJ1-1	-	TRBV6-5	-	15	CASSYRSTLNTEAFF	TGTGCCAGCAGTTACCGGTCAACCCTGAACACTGAAGCTTTCTTT
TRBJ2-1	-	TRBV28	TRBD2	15	CASSGAGGLVGEQFF	TGTGCCAGCAGTGGGGCGGGAGGGCTAGTGGGTGAGCAGTTCTTC
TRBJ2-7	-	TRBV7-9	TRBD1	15	CASSPRTGPDYEQYF	TGTGCCAGCAGCCCGAGGACAGGGCCGGACTACGAGCAGTACTTC
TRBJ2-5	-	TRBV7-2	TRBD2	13	CASRWLAEETQYF	TGTGCCAGCAGGTGGCTAGCGGAAGAGACCCAGTACTTC
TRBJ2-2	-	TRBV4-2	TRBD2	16	CASSQVASGNTGELFF	TGTGCCAGCAGCCAAGTGGCTAGCGGGAACACCGGGGAGCTGTTTTTT
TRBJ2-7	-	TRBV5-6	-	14	CASSLEGNSGEQYF	TGTGCCAGCAGCTTGGAGGGGAACTCAGGCGAGCAGTACTTC
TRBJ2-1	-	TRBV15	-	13	CATSTGEYNEQFF	TGTGCCACCAGCACCGGAGAATACAATGAGCAGTTCTTC
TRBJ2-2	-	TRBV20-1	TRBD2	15	CSASPTSGFTGELFF	TGCAGTGCTAGTCCGACTAGCGGTTTCACCGGGGAGCTGTTTTTT
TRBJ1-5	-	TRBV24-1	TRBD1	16	CATSDTRQGRGQPQHF	TGTGCCACCAGTGATACTAGACAGGGGAGAGGGCAGCCCCAGCATTTT
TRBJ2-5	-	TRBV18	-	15	CASSPQTGNQETQYF	TGTGCCAGCTCACCGCAGACGGGTAACCAAGAGACCCAGTACTTC
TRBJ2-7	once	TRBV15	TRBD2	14	CATSTGLDGYEQYF	TGTGCCACCAGCACCGGACTAGATGGCTACGAGCAGTACTTC
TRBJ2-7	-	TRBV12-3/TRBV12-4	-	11	CASSYLGEQYF	TGTGCCAGCAGTTATCTCGGGGAGCAGTACTTC
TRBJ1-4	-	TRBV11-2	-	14	CASRRTATNEKLFF	TGTGCCAGCAGAAGGACAGCAACTAATGAAAAACTGTTTTTT
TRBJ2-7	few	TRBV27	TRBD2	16	CASRRRGTGGSYEQYF	TGTGCCAGCAGACGCCGGGGGACGGGAGGCTCCTACGAGCAGTACTTC
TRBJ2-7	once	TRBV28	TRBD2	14	CATRPSGSRYEQYF	TGTGCCACCCGACCTAGCGGGAGCAGGTACGAGCAGTACTTC
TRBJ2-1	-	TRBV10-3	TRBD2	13	CAISLAEFNEQFF	TGTGCCATCAGTCTAGCGGAGTTCAATGAGCAGTTCTTC
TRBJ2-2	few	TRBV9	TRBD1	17	CASSVGGQVFFSGELFF	TGTGCCAGCAGCGTAGGGGGACAGGTGTTTTTCTCCGGGGAGCTGTTTTTT
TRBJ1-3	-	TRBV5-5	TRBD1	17	CASSRLGGTGVGSTIYF	TGTGCCAGCAGCCGTTTAGGCGGGACAGGGGTTGGTAGCACCATATATTTT
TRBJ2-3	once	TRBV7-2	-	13	CASNRVPADTQYF	TGTGCCAGCAACCGGGTCCCGGCAGATACGCAGTATTTT
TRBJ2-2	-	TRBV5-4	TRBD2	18	CASSSATSGGFSTGELFF	TGTGCCAGCAGCTCGGCTACTAGCGGTGGATTCTCCACCGGGGAGCTGTTTTTT
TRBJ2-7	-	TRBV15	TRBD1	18	CATSRGPGTGTSSYEQYF	TGTGCCACCAGCAGAGGGCCAGGGACAGGGACCAGCTCCTACGAGCAGTACTTC